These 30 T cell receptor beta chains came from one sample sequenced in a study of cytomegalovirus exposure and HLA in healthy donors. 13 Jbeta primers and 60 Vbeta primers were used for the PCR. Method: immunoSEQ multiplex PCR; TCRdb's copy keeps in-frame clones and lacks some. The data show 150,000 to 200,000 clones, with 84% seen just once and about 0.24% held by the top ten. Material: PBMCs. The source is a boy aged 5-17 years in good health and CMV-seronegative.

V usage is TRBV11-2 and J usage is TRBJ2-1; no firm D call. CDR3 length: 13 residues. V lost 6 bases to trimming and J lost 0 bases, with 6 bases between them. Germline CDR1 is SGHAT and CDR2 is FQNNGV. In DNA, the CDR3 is TGTGCCAGCAGTGAGAGCTCCTACAATGAGCAGTTCTTC. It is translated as CASSESSYNEQFF.

In DNA form, the CDR3 reads TGCGCCAGCAGCTTTAACAGGGGGCGATACGAGCAGTACTTC. Translation gives CASSFNRGRYEQYF. J is TRBJ2-7 and V is TRBV5-1; TRBD1 matches 9 bases. The CDR3 has 14 amino acids. Losses at the gene ends were 2 bases for V and 4 bases for J; bases not matched to a gene: 4. CDR1 is SGHRS, CDR2 YFSETQ, per germline.

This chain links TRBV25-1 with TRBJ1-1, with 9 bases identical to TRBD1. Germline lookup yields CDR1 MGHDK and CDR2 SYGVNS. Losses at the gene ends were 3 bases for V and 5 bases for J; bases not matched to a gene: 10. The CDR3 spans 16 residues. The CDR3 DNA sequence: TGTGCCAGCAGTGACCGGGACAGGGAGAAATGGACTGAAGCTTTCTTT. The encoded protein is CASSDRDREKWTEAFF.

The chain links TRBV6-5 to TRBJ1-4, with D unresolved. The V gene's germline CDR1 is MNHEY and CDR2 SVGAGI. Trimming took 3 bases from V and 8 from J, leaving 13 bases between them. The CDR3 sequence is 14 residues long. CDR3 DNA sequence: TGTGCCAGCAGTTATCGGCTAGGTAGAGAAAAACTGTTTTTT. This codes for CASSYRLGREKLFF.

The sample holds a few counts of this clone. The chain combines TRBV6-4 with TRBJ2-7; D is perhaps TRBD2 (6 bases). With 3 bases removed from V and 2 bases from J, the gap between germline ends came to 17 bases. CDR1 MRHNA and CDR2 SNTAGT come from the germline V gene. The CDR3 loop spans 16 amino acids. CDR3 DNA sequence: TGTGCCAGCAGTGATATTTTGAGACTAGTCCCCTACGAGCAGTACTTC. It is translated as CASSDILRLVPYEQYF.

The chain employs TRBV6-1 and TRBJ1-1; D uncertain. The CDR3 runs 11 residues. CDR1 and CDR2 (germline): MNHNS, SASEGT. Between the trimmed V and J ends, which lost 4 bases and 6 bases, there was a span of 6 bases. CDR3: CASSVTAEAFF. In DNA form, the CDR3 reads TGTGCCAGCAGTGTAACAGCTGAAGCTTTCTTT.

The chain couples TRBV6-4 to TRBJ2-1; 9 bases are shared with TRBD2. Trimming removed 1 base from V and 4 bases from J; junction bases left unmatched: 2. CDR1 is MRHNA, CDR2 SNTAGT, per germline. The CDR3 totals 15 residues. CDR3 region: CASSDWLAGYNEQFF. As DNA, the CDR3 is TGTGCCAGCAGTGACTGGCTAGCGGGATACAATGAGCAGTTCTTC.

This CDR3 reads CASTSGSPLHF. The CDR3 nucleotides are TGTGCCAGTACTAGTGGTTCACCCCTCCACTTT. The chain is built from TRBV28 and TRBJ1-6; D not resolved. CDR3 length: 11 residues. V was pared by 9 bases and J by 9 bases, with 9 bases between. Germline loops: CDR1 MDHEN, CDR2 SYDVKM. Supplemented by reference TRBV28 and TRBJ1-6, the full variable domain reads DVKVTQSSRYLVKRTGEKVFLECVQDMDHENMFWYRQDPGLGLRLIYFSYDVKMKEKGDIPEGYSVSREKKERFSLILESASTNQTSMYLCASTSGSPLHFGNGTRLTVT.

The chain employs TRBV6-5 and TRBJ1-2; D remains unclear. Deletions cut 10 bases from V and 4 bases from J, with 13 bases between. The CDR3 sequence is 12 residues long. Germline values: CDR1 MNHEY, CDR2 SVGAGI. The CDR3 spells CATYLVGYGYTF. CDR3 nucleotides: TGTGCCACCTACCTAGTCGGCTATGGCTACACCTTC.

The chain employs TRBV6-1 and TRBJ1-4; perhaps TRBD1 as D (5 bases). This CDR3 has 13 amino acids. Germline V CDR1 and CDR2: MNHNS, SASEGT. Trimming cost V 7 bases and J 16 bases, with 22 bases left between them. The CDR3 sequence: CASTPQSWGTEFF. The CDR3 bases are TGTGCCAGCACTCCACAGTCATGGGGGACTGAGTTTTTT.

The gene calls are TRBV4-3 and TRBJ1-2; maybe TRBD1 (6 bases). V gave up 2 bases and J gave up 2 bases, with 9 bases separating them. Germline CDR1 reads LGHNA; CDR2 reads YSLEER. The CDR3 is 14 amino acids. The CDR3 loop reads CASSQTGLNYGYTF. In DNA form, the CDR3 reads TGCGCCAGCAGCCAAACAGGGCTGAACTATGGCTACACCTTC.

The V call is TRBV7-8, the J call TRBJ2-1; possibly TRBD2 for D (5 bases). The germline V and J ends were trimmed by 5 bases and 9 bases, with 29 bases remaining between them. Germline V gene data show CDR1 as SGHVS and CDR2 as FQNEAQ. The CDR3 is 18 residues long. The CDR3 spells CASSPGPYGVATLAEQFF. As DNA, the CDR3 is TGTGCCAGCAGCCCAGGACCTTACGGGGTAGCGACCCTAGCTGAGCAGTTCTTC.

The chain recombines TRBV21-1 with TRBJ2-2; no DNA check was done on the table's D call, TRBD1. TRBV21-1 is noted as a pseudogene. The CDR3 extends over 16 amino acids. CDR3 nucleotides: TGTGCCAGCAGCAAAAACAGGGGATTTGGCACCGGGGAGCTGTTTTTT. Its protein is CASSKNRGFGTGELFF.

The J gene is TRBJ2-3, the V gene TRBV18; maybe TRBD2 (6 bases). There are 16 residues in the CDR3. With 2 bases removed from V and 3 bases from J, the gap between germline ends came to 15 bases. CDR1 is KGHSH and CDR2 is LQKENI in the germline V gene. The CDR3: CASSPYRLGLTDTQYF. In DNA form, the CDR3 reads TGTGCCAGCTCACCATACCGACTAGGTTTGACAGATACGCAGTATTTT. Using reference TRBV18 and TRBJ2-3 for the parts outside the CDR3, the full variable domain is NAGVMQNPRHLVRRRGQEARLRCSPMKGHSHVYWYRQLPEEGLKFMVYLQKENIIDESGMPKERFSAEFPKEGPSILRIQQVVRGDSAAYFCASSPYRLGLTDTQYFGPGTRLTVL.

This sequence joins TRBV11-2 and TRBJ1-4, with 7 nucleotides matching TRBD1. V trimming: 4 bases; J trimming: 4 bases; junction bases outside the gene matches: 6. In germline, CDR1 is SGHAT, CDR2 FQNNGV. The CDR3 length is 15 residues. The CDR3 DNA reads TGTGCCAGCAGCTCATCACAGGGGTATAATGAAAAACTGTTTTTT. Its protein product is CASSSSQGYNEKLFF.

The CDR3: CASSPITDTQYF. The CDR3 DNA is TGTGCCAGCAGCCCTATAACAGATACGCAGTATTTT. The V gene is TRBV13, the J gene TRBJ2-3; D remains ambiguous. The CDR3 runs to 12 residues. Deletions cut 5 bases from V and 3 bases from J, with 6 bases between. Germline CDR1 reads PRHDT; CDR2 reads FYEKMQ (reference sequence).

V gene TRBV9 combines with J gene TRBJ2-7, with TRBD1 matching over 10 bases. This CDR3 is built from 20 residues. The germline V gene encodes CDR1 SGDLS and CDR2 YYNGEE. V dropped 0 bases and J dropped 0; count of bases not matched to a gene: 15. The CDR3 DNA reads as TGTGCCAGCAGCGTAGGGCCGGGACAGGGGAGGTTCTGGGGCTCCTACGAGCAGTACTTC. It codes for CASSVGPGQGRFWGSYEQYF. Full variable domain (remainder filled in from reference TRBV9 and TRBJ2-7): DSGVTQTPKHLITATGQRVTLRCSPRSGDLSVYWYQQSLDQGLQFLIQYYNGEERAKGNILERFSAQQFPDLHSELNLSSLELGDSALYFCASSVGPGQGRFWGSYEQYFGPGTRLTVT.

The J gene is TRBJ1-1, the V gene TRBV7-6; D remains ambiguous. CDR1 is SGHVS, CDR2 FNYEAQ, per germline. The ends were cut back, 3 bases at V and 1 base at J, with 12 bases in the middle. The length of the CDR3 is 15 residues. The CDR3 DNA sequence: TGTGCCAGCAGCTTCCGGGCAGGAGGGAACACTGAAGCTTTCTTT. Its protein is CASSFRAGGNTEAFF.

As DNA, the CDR3 is TGTGCCAGCAGCTTAGCCCTATATCAGCCCCAGCATTTT. This translates into CASSLALYQPQHF. The J gene is TRBJ1-5, the V gene TRBV7-6; D is unclear. The V end was cut by 0 bases, the J end by 5 bases, with 5 bases between. Germline CDR1 reads SGHVS; CDR2 reads FNYEAQ. The CDR3 totals 13 residues.

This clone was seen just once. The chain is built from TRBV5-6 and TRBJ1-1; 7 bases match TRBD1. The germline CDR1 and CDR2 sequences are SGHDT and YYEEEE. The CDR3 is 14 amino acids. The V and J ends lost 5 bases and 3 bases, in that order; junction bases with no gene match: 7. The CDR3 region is CASRLQGWDTEAFF. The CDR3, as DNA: TGTGCCAGCAGATTACAGGGGTGGGACACTGAAGCTTTCTTT.

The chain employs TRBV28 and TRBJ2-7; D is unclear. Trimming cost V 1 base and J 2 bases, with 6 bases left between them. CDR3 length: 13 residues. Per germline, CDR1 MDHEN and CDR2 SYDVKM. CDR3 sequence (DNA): TGTGCCAGCAGTTTATCCTTTCCCTACGAGCAGTACTTC. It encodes CASSLSFPYEQYF. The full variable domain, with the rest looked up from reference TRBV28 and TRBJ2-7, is DVKVTQSSRYLVKRTGEKVFLECVQDMDHENMFWYRQDPGLGLRLIYFSYDVKMKEKGDIPEGYSVSREKKERFSLILESASTNQTSMYLCASSLSFPYEQYFGPGTRLTVT.

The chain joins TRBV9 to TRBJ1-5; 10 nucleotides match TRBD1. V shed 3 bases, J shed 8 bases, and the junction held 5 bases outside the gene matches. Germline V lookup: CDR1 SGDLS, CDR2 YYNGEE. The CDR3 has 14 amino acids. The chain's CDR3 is CASSGGQGREPQHF. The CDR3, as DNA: TGTGCCAGCAGCGGGGGACAGGGGCGGGAGCCCCAGCATTTT. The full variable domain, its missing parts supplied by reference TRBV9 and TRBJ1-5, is DSGVTQTPKHLITATGQRVTLRCSPRSGDLSVYWYQQSLDQGLQFLIQYYNGEERAKGNILERFSAQQFPDLHSELNLSSLELGDSALYFCASSGGQGREPQHFGDGTRLSIL.

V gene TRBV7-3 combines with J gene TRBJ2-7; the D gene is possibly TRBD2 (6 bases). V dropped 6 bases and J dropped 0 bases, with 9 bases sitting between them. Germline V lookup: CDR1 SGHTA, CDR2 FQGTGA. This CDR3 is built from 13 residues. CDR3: CASSSGSSYEQYF. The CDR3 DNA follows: TGTGCCAGCAGTAGCGGAAGCTCCTACGAGCAGTACTTC. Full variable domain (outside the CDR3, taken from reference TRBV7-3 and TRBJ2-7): GAGVSQTPSNKVTEKGKYVELRCDPISGHTALYWYRQSLGQGPEFLIYFQGTGAADDSGLPNDRFFAVRPEGSVSTLKIQRTERGDSAVYLCASSSGSSYEQYFGPGTRLTVT.

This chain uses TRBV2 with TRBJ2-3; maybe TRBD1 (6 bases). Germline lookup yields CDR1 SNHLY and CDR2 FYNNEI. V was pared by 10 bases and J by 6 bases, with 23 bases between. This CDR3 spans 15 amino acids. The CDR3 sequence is CATEGRTAVKDTQYF. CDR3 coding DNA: TGTGCCACGGAAGGCAGGACAGCCGTCAAGGATACGCAGTATTTT. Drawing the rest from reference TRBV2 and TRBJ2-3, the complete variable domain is EPEVTQTPSHQVTQMGQEVILRCVPISNHLYFYWYRQILGQKVEFLVSFYNNEISEKSEIFDDQFSVERPDGSNFTLKIRSTKLEDSAMYFCATEGRTAVKDTQYFGPGTRLTVL.

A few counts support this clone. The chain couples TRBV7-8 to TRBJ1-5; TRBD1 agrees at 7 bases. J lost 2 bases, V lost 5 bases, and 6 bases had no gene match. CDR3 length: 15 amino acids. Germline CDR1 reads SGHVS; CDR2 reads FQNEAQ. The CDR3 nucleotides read TGTGCCAGCAGCCGTGACAGGGCCGGCAATCAGCCCCAGCATTTT. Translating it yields CASSRDRAGNQPQHF.

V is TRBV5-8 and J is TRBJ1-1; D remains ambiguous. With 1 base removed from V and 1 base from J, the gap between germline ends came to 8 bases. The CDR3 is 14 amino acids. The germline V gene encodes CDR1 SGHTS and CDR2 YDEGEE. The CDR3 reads CASSLRTPNTEAFF. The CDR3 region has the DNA TGTGCCAGCAGCTTGAGGACTCCGAACACTGAAGCTTTCTTT.

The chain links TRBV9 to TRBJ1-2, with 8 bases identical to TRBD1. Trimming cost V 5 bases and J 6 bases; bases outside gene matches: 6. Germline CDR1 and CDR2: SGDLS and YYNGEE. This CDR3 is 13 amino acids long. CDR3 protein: CASSATGGNGYTF. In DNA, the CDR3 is TGTGCCAGCAGTGCTACAGGGGGTAATGGCTACACCTTC.

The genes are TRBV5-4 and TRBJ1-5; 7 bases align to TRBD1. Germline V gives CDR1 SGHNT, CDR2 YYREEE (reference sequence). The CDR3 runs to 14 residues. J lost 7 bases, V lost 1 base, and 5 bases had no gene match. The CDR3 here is CASSLQGGGQPQHF. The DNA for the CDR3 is TGTGCCAGCAGCTTGCAAGGGGGCGGGCAGCCCCAGCATTTT.

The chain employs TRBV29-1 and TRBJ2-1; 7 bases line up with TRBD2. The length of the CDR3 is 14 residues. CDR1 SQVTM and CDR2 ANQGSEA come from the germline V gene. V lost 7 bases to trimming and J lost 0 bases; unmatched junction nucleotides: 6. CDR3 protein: CSGTGGSSYNEQFF. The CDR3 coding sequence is TGCAGCGGGACCGGGGGGAGCTCCTACAATGAGCAGTTCTTC.

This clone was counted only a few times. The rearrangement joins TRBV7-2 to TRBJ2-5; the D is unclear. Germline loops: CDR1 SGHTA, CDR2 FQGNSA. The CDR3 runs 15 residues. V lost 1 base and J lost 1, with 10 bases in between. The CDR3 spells CASSLGLPSQETQYF. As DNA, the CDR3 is TGTGCCAGCAGCTTAGGCCTTCCCAGCCAAGAGACCCAGTACTTC. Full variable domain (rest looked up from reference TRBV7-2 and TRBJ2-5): GAGVSQSPSNKVTEKGKDVELRCDPISGHTALYWYRQSLGQGLEFLIYFQGNSAPDKSGLPSDRFSAERTGGSVSTLTIQRTQQEDSAVYLCASSLGLPSQETQYFGPGTRLLVL.